This T cell receptor gamma chain was documented in a study of γδ T cells in repeated Plasmodium falciparum infection. Whole-study context: Timepoints: baseline, immediately before selected infections, and 21 days after every infection. Malian gammadelta TCRs were studied during no-transmission periods and across acute malaria episodes.

As to this clone: It differs at one base from a far larger clone, so likely a read error. Other nucleotide sequences from this sample produce the same CDR3.

Per the germline V gene, CDR1 is VENAVY and CDR2 is YDSYNSRV. The CDR3 contains 13 residues. Flow sorting of PBMC yielded separate Vgamma9/Vdelta2+ and Vdelta2-negative gammadelta T cell populations for bulk repertoire analysis. Both TRG and TRD chains were sequenced from each sorted sample. TCRdb used CATT to re-call clones from the multiplex PCR reads. The sample holds approximately 30,000 gamma-chain clones, around 1.4% seen once. A V gene of TRGV8 was called, but no J gene was assigned. Sequenced sample: gamma-delta T cells from blood. This TCR was sampled from a pool of human donors (malaria-infected and uninfected, not separated). The CDR3 DNA follows: TGTGCCACCTGGCACTTGAATTATTATAAGAAGCTCTTT. Translation: CATWHLNYYKKLF.